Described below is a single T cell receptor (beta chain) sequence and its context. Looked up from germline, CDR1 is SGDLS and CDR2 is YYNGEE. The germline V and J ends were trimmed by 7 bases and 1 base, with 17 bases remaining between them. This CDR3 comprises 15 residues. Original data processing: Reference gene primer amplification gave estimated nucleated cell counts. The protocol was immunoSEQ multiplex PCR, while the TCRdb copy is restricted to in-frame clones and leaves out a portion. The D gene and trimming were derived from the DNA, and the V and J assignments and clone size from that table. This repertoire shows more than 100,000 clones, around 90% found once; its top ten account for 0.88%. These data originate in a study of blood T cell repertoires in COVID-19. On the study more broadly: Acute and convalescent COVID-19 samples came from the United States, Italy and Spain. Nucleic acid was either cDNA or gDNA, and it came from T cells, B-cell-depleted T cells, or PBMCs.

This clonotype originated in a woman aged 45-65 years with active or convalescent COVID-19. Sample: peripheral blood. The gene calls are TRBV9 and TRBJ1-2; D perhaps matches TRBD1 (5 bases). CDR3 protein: CASAKDTTFNYGYTF. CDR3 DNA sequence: TGTGCCAGCGCTAAGGACACGACTTTTAACTATGGCTACACCTTC.